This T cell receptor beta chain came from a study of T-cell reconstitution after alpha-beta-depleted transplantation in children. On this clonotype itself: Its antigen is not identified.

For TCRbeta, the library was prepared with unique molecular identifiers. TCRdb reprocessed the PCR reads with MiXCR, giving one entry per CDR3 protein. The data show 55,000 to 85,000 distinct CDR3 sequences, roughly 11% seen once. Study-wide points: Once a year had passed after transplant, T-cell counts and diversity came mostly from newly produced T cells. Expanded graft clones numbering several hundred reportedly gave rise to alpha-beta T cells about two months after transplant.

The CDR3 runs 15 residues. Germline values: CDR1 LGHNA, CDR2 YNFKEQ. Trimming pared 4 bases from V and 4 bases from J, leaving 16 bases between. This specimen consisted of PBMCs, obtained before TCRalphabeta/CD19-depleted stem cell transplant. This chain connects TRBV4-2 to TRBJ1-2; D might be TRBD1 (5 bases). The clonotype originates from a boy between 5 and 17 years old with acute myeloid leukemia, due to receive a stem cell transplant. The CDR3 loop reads CASSPGDLGRYGYTF. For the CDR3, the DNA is TGTGCCAGCAGCCCCGGGGACCTGGGACGCTATGGCTACACCTTC.